Following are 14 T cell receptor beta chains from one sample sequenced in a study of OX40 agonist ivuxolimab in advanced cancers. The assay was immunoSEQ multiplex PCR, and TCRdb's table has in-frame clones only and misses some. Found here are 70,000 or so clones, around 90% of them singletons; the top ten hold roughly a tenth. Sequences were derived from CD4+ or CD8+ T cells sorted from blood, sampled in a trial of the OX40 agonist ivuxolimab. The receptors derive from an adult with an advanced solid tumor such as melanoma, head and neck, liver or kidney cancer.

This chain connects TRBV9 to TRBJ2-1; 8 bases agree with TRBD2. CDR3 length: 16 residues. Germline loops: CDR1 SGDLS, CDR2 YYNGEE. V was clipped by 4 bases and J by 0 bases; unmatched bases: 6. CDR3 in amino acids: CASSPTSVSSYNEQFF. The CDR3 nucleotides are TGTGCCAGCAGCCCGACTAGCGTGAGCTCCTACAATGAGCAGTTCTTC.

The V and J genes are TRBV2 and TRBJ2-3; 9 bases are shared with TRBD2. The ends lost 4 bases at V and 7 bases at J; junction bases unmatched: 6. The CDR3 is 14 residues long. The germline V gene encodes CDR1 SNHLY and CDR2 FYNNEI. The CDR3 protein is CASSASGGRNTQYF. In DNA, the CDR3 is TGTGCCAGCAGTGCGAGCGGGGGGAGAAATACGCAGTATTTT.

The chain recombines TRBV27 with TRBJ1-4, with D uncertain. The CDR3 loop spans 12 amino acids. The ends were cut back, 3 bases at V and 10 bases at J, with 9 bases in the middle. Germline V gene sequence: CDR1 MNHEY, CDR2 SMNVEV (reference sequence). The CDR3, as DNA: TGTGCCAGCAGTTTGCCAGCCGGAAAACTGTTTTTT. Translation gives CASSLPAGKLFF.

The chain links TRBV19 to TRBJ2-1; TRBD2 matches 11 bases. J gave up 2 bases and V 5 bases, and 8 bases lay outside the gene matches. Germline lookup yields CDR1 LNHDA and CDR2 SQIVND (reference sequence). The CDR3 totals 17 residues. CDR3 in DNA: TGTGCCAGTAGTCTGGGGACTAGCGGCCGGACCTACAATGAGCAGTTCTTC. Its protein product is CASSLGTSGRTYNEQFF. Using reference TRBV19 and TRBJ2-1 for the parts outside the CDR3, the full variable domain is DGGITQSPKYLFRKEGQNVTLSCEQNLNHDAMYWYRQDPGQGLRLIYYSQIVNDFQKGDIAEGYSVSREKKESFPLTVTSAQKNPTAFYLCASSLGTSGRTYNEQFFGPGTRLTVL.

The rearrangement uses TRBV18 and TRBJ2-1; TRBD1 matches at 8 bases. Germline V CDR1 and CDR2: KGHSH, LQKENI. CDR3 length: 15 amino acids. J lost 6 bases, V lost 1 base, and 5 bases had no gene match. The CDR3 loop is CASSPLGTGGNEQFF. CDR3 sequence (DNA): TGTGCCAGCTCACCACTTGGTACAGGGGGCAATGAGCAGTTCTTC. Variable domain in full (rest from reference TRBV18 and TRBJ2-1): NAGVMQNPRHLVRRRGQEARLRCSPMKGHSHVYWYRQLPEEGLKFMVYLQKENIIDESGMPKERFSAEFPKEGPSILRIQQVVRGDSAAYFCASSPLGTGGNEQFFGPGTRLTVL.

CDR3 DNA: TGTGCCAGCTCACTGACTAGCGGGTCGTGGGAGACCCAGTACTTC. Its translation: CASSLTSGSWETQYF. The V call is TRBV18, the J call TRBJ2-5; 10 bases map to TRBD2. The germline V gene encodes CDR1 KGHSH and CDR2 LQKENI. The J segment lost 5 bases and the V segment lost 4 bases, leaving 7 bases of the junction unmatched. This CDR3 is 15 amino acids long.

The rearrangement links TRBV10-3 to TRBJ2-7; D may be TRBD2 (5 bases). The CDR3 loop spans 15 amino acids. Trimming took 8 bases from V and 6 from J, leaving 23 bases between them. Germline CDR1 ENHRY, CDR2 SYGVKD. The CDR3: CAIQQRELVDGEQYF. CDR3 bases: TGTGCCATCCAACAAAGGGAACTAGTTGATGGCGAGCAGTACTTC.

J is TRBJ2-4 and V is TRBV6-1; the match to TRBD1 covers 7 bases. The germline CDR1 and CDR2 sequences are MNHNS and SASEGT. The CDR3 extends over 13 amino acids. The V gene end was trimmed by 4 bases and the J gene end by 9 bases; junction bases not matched to a gene: 6. This chain's CDR3 is CASSVEGGVIQYF. In DNA form, the CDR3 reads TGTGCCAGCAGTGTGGAAGGGGGCGTCATTCAGTACTTC.

The DNA of the CDR3 is TGCGCCAGCAGCTCACTAGCGGACACAGATACGCAGTATTTT. Residues: CASSSLADTDTQYF. The rearrangement joins TRBV5-1 to TRBJ2-3; 8 bases fit TRBD2. The CDR3 has 14 amino acids. In germline, CDR1 is SGHRS, CDR2 YFSETQ. Losses at the gene ends were 3 bases for V and 2 bases for J; bases not matched to a gene: 2.

The chain couples TRBV11-2 to TRBJ2-5; TRBD2 is a possible D gene (7 bases). The CDR3 consists of 12 residues. Germline V gene data show CDR1 as SGHAT and CDR2 as FQNNGV. The V and J ends lost 3 bases and 6 bases respectively, with 8 bases between them. CDR3 sequence reads: CASSLGGQTQYF. The CDR3 DNA reads as TGTGCCAGCAGCTTGGGGGGGCAGACCCAGTACTTC.

J is TRBJ2-5 and V is TRBV6-5; TRBD1 aligns across 7 bases. The trim removed 0 bases at V and 6 bases at J, leaving 10 bases unmatched. From germline, CDR1 is MNHEY and CDR2 SVGAGI. This CDR3 spans 16 amino acids. The CDR3 loop reads CASSYSKRQGMKTQYF. CDR3 DNA: TGTGCCAGCAGTTACTCGAAGCGACAGGGTATGAAGACCCAGTACTTC.

The chain couples TRBV7-8 to TRBJ1-1; D is uncertain. Germline loops: CDR1 SGHVS, CDR2 FQNEAQ. The CDR3 length is 13 residues. V lost 4 bases and J 1 base, leaving 7 bases between the germline ends. The CDR3 sequence is CASSSRPNTEAFF. CDR3 bases: TGTGCCAGCAGCTCCCGACCGAACACTGAAGCTTTCTTT.

V and J are TRBV11-2 and TRBJ1-2; D not resolved. CDR3 size: 12 residues. Per the germline V gene, CDR1 is SGHAT and CDR2 is FQNNGV. The V and J ends lost 4 bases and 8 bases respectively, with 11 bases between them. The CDR3 DNA follows: TGTGCCAGCAGCTCTCGCGCGCGAGGCTACACCTTC. It is translated as CASSSRARGYTF.

The rearrangement joins TRBV19 to TRBJ1-5; 7 positions match TRBD1. Germline-derived CDR1 and CDR2 are LNHDA and SQIVND (reference sequence). J gave up 0 bases and V 5 bases, and 7 bases lay outside the gene matches. CDR3 length: 16 amino acids. CDR3 region: CASSFQTGYSNQPQHF. As DNA, the CDR3 is TGTGCCAGTAGTTTCCAGACAGGGTATAGCAATCAGCCCCAGCATTTT.